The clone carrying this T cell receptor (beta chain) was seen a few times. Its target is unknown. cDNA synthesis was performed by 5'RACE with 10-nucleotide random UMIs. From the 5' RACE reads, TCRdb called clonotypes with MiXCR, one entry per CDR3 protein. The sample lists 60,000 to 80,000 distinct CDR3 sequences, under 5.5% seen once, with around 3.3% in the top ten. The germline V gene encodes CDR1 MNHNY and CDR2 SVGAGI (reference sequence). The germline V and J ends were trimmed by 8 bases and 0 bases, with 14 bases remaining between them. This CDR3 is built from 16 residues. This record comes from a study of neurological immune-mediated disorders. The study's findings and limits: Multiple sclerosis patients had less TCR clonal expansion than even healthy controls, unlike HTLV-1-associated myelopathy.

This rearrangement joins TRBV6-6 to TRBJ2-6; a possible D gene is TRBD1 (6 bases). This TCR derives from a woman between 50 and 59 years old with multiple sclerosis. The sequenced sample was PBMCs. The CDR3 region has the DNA TGTGCCAGCCGTTCACAGGGAAACTCTGGGGCCAACGTCCTGACTTTC. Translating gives CASRSQGNSGANVLTF.